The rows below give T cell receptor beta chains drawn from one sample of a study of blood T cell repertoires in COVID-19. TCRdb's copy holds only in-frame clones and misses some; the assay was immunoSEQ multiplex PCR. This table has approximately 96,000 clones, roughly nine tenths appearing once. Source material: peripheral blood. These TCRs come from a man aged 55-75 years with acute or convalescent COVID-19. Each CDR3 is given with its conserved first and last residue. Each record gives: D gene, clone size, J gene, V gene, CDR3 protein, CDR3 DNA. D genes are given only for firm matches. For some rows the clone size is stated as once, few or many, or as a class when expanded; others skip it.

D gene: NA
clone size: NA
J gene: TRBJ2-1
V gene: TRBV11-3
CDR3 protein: CASSLGLNEQFF
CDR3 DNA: TGTGCCAGCAGCTTAGGGCTCAATGAGCAGTTCTTC

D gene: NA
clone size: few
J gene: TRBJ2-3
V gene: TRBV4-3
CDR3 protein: CASSQEGGGSGSDTQYF
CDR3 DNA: TGCGCCAGCAGCCAAGAGGGCGGTGGGAGCGGGTCAGATACGCAGTATTTT

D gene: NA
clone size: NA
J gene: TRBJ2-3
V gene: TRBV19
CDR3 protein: CASSIGAGTDTQYF
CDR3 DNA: TGTGCCAGTAGTATAGGGGCGGGGACAGATACGCAGTATTTT

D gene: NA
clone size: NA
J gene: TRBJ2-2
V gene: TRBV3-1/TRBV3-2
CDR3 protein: CASTSVPDSYGGELFF
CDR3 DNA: TGTGCCAGCACCTCAGTTCCGGACAGTTATGGCGGGGAGCTGTTTTTT

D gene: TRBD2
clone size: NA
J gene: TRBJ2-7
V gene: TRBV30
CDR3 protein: CAWNIAGIAYEQYF
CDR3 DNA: TGTGCCTGGAACATAGCGGGAATTGCATACGAGCAGTACTTC

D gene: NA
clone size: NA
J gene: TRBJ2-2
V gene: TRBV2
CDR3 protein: CASSEVGFTGELFF
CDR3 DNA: TGTGCCAGCAGTGAAGTCGGGTTCACCGGGGAGCTGTTTTTT

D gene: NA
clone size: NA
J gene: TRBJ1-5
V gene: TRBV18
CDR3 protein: CASSPGELSNQPQHF
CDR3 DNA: TGTGCCAGCTCACCAGGGGAGTTAAGCAATCAGCCCCAGCATTTT

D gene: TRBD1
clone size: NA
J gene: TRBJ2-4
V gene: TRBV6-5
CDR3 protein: CASSRTGDAKNIQYF
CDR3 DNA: TGTGCCAGCAGCAGGACAGGGGACGCCAAAAACATTCAGTACTTC

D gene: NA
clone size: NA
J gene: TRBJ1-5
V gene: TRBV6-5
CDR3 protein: CASTTRGLSNQPQHF
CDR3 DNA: TGTGCCAGCACCACGAGGGGACTCTCCAATCAGCCCCAGCATTTT

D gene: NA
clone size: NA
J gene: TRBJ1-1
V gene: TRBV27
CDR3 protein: CASSLDDATGAFF
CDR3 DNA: TGTGCCAGCAGTTTGGATGACGCGACAGGAGCTTTCTTT

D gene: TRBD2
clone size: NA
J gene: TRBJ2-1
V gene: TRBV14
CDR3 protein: CASSRDYGNEQFF
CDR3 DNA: TGTGCCAGCAGTAGGGACTACGGCAATGAGCAGTTCTTC

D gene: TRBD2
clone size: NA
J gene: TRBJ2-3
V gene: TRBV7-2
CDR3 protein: CASSPYREGRDTQYF
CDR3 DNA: TGTGCCAGCAGCCCTTATCGGGAGGGCCGGGATACGCAGTATTTT

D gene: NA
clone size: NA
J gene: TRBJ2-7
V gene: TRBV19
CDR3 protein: CASMGSSYEQYF
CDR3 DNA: TGTGCCAGTATGGGGAGCTCCTACGAGCAGTACTTC

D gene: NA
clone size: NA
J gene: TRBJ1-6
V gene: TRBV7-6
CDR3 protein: CASSLTMNPGANSPLHF
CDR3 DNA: TGTGCCAGCAGCTTGACGATGAATCCGGGAGCGAATTCACCCCTCCACTTT

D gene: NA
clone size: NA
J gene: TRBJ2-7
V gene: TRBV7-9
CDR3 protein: CAIRVGNLYEQYF
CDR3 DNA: TGTGCAATCAGGGTTGGTAACCTCTACGAGCAGTACTTC

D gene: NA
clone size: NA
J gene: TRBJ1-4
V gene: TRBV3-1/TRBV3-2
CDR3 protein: CASSQNTGLFF
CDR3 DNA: TGTGCCAGCAGCCAAAACACGGGGCTGTTTTTT